Listed below are T cell receptor beta chains from one sample, sequenced in a study of T-cell reconstitution after alpha-beta-depleted transplantation in children. Each CDR3 protein is one row after TCRdb ran MiXCR on the PCR reads. The sample has over 150,000 distinct CDR3 sequences; roughly 6.3% are singletons. Specimen: PBMCs, collected before TCRalphabeta/CD19-depleted stem cell transplant. The origin of the receptors is a girl in the first two years of life with combined immunodeficiency, due to receive a stem cell transplant. Each CDR3 is given with its conserved first and last residue. Fields, in order: V gene, J gene, D gene, clone size, CDR3 protein, CDR3 DNA. The D gene is left open where the match is weak. Some rows mark clone size as missing; the rest say once, few, many or name a class of expanded clone.

v_gene: TRBV7-2
j_gene: TRBJ2-5
d_gene: TRBD2
abundance: few
CDR3aa: CASSMGLAGGYETQYF
CDR3nt: TGTGCCAGCAGCATGGGACTAGCGGGAGGATATGAGACCCAGTACTTC

v_gene: TRBV7-3
j_gene: TRBJ2-1
d_gene: -
abundance: many
CDR3aa: CASSLRTGNNEQFF
CDR3nt: TGTGCCAGCAGCTTAAGGACGGGAAACAATGAGCAGTTCTTC

v_gene: TRBV12-3/TRBV12-4
j_gene: TRBJ2-1
d_gene: -
abundance: many
CDR3aa: CASSFPLPNEQFF
CDR3nt: TGTGCCAGCAGTTTCCCACTACCCAATGAGCAGTTCTTC

v_gene: TRBV4-1
j_gene: TRBJ2-1
d_gene: -
abundance: many
CDR3aa: CASSQWGSYNEQFF
CDR3nt: TGCGCCAGCAGCCAGTGGGGATCCTACAATGAGCAGTTCTTC

v_gene: TRBV7-9
j_gene: TRBJ2-1
d_gene: -
abundance: many
CDR3aa: CASSLGGRYNEQFF
CDR3nt: TGTGCCAGCAGCTTAGGCGGCCGCTACAATGAGCAGTTCTTC

v_gene: TRBV29-1
j_gene: TRBJ2-7
d_gene: -
abundance: many
CDR3aa: CSVVPAEVYEQYF
CDR3nt: TGCAGCGTTGTCCCGGCAGAAGTCTACGAGCAGTACTTC

v_gene: TRBV9
j_gene: TRBJ2-7
d_gene: -
abundance: many
CDR3aa: CASSSPRNEQYF
CDR3nt: TGTGCCAGCAGCTCCCCCCGAAACGAGCAGTACTTC

v_gene: TRBV20-1
j_gene: TRBJ2-5
d_gene: TRBD2
abundance: many
CDR3aa: CSAPSGLAGVRGRKETQYF
CDR3nt: TGCAGTGCTCCCTCGGGACTAGCGGGGGTCCGGGGTCGAAAGGAGACCCAGTACTTC

v_gene: TRBV29-1
j_gene: TRBJ1-2
d_gene: TRBD1
abundance: many
CDR3aa: CSVETGQGLNYGYTF
CDR3nt: TGCAGCGTTGAGACGGGACAGGGCCTTAACTATGGCTACACCTTC

v_gene: TRBV29-1
j_gene: TRBJ1-2
d_gene: -
abundance: many
CDR3aa: CSVEVGANYGYTF
CDR3nt: TGCAGCGTGGAGGTTGGAGCTAACTATGGCTACACCTTC

v_gene: TRBV6-2/TRBV6-3
j_gene: TRBJ2-1
d_gene: -
abundance: many
CDR3aa: CASSFGVSSYNEQFF
CDR3nt: TGTGCCAGCAGCTTCGGGGTAAGCTCCTACAATGAGCAGTTCTTC

v_gene: TRBV25-1
j_gene: TRBJ2-5
d_gene: -
abundance: many
CDR3aa: CASSEYRELETQYF
CDR3nt: TGTGCCAGCAGTGAATACCGGGAGCTGGAGACCCAGTACTTC

v_gene: TRBV20-1
j_gene: TRBJ1-3
d_gene: -
abundance: many
CDR3aa: CSASTGSSGNTIYF
CDR3nt: TGCAGTGCTAGTACAGGGAGCTCTGGAAACACCATATATTTT

v_gene: TRBV20-1
j_gene: TRBJ2-5
d_gene: TRBD2
abundance: few
CDR3aa: CSFPGLAGVQETQYF
CDR3nt: TGCAGTTTTCCTGGACTAGCGGGAGTACAAGAGACCCAGTACTTC

v_gene: TRBV27
j_gene: TRBJ2-1
d_gene: -
abundance: many
CDR3aa: CASSWVPPYNEQFF
CDR3nt: TGTGCCAGCAGTTGGGTCCCCCCTTACAATGAGCAGTTCTTC

v_gene: TRBV5-1
j_gene: TRBJ1-1
d_gene: -
abundance: many
CDR3aa: CASTGALSMNTEAFF
CDR3nt: TGCGCCAGCACGGGGGCTCTATCCATGAACACTGAAGCTTTCTTT

v_gene: TRBV4-2
j_gene: TRBJ1-5
d_gene: -
abundance: -
CDR3aa: CASSADSGQGQPQHF
CDR3nt: TGTGCCAGCAGCGCCGACAGCGGGCAGGGTCAGCCCCAGCATTTT

v_gene: TRBV12-3/TRBV12-4
j_gene: TRBJ2-1
d_gene: -
abundance: many
CDR3aa: CASSYVNEQFF
CDR3nt: TGTGCCAGCAGTTACGTCAATGAGCAGTTCTTC

v_gene: TRBV28
j_gene: TRBJ2-3
d_gene: -
abundance: many
CDR3aa: CASSLGSARTDTQYF
CDR3nt: TGTGCCAGCAGTTTAGGGTCGGCTCGCACAGATACGCAGTATTTT

v_gene: TRBV5-1
j_gene: TRBJ2-1
d_gene: -
abundance: many
CDR3aa: CASSLRTLTNEQFF
CDR3nt: TGCGCCAGCAGCTTGAGGACTCTCACTAATGAGCAGTTCTTC

v_gene: TRBV20-1
j_gene: TRBJ2-6
d_gene: -
abundance: -
CDR3aa: CSASVEGANVLTF
CDR3nt: TGCAGTGCTAGTGTAGAGGGGGCCAACGTCCTGACTTTC

v_gene: TRBV12-5
j_gene: TRBJ1-2
d_gene: -
abundance: many
CDR3aa: CASGLDWDNKSGYTF
CDR3nt: TGTGCTAGTGGTTTGGATTGGGACAACAAAAGTGGCTACACCTTC

v_gene: TRBV12-3/TRBV12-4
j_gene: TRBJ2-7
d_gene: -
abundance: many
CDR3aa: CASSSQVLEQYF
CDR3nt: TGTGCCAGCAGTTCACAGGTACTCGAGCAGTACTTC

v_gene: TRBV27
j_gene: TRBJ2-1
d_gene: -
abundance: many
CDR3aa: CASSFQGPVYNEQFF
CDR3nt: TGTGCCAGCAGTTTTCAGGGTCCCGTCTACAATGAGCAGTTCTTC

v_gene: TRBV4-2
j_gene: TRBJ2-7
d_gene: -
abundance: many
CDR3aa: CASSQDLSGEQYF
CDR3nt: TGTGCCAGCAGCCAAGATTTAAGTGGCGAGCAGTACTTC

v_gene: TRBV30
j_gene: TRBJ1-2
d_gene: -
abundance: -
CDR3aa: CASAFRDGYTF
CDR3nt: TGTGCCTCAGCCTTCCGGGACGGCTACACCTTC

v_gene: TRBV11-2
j_gene: TRBJ2-1
d_gene: TRBD2
abundance: many
CDR3aa: CASSLGPLAGGVLYNEQFF
CDR3nt: TGTGCCAGCAGCTTAGGTCCCCTAGCGGGAGGAGTCCTATACAATGAGCAGTTCTTC